This T cell receptor (beta chain) appears in the sequencing data of a study of regulatory T cells in long-lasting Graves disease. Construction of TCR beta libraries relied on iRepertoire HTBI primers and on Arm-PCR targeting CDR3 regions. Each CDR3 protein gets one entry after TCRdb re-called the multiplex PCR reads with MiXCR. The data show 400,000 to 550,000 distinct CDR3 sequences, roughly 15% seen once. Time point given: newly diagnosed GD, antithyroid drugs for less than 3 months. Following extraction of RNA from PBMCs, that RNA was used to make the TCR library. Germline V gene data show CDR1 as MDHEN and CDR2 as SYDVKM. V lost 8 bases and J lost 1, with 9 bases in between. The CDR3 has 13 residues. The data were also submitted as part of a second study, on T cells in Graves' hyperthyroidism and ophthalmopathy.

The chain carries TRBV28 and TRBJ1-3; no clear D gene. The input for sequencing was peripheral blood mononuclear cells (PBMCs), taken at new diagnosis, from a patient treated with antithyroid drugs. The clonotype comes from a woman younger than 35 with Graves disease. CDR3 DNA: TGTGCCAGCGACCACTCGTCTGGAAACACCATATATTTT. Translated: CASDHSSGNTIYF.